This T cell receptor (beta chain) was retrieved from a study of blood T cell repertoires in COVID-19. Across the whole study: The origin of the acute and convalescent COVID-19 samples was the United States, Italy and Spain. The cDNA or gDNA used as material had been derived from T cells, B-cell-depleted T cells, or PBMCs.

In the original processing: From reference gene primer amplification, estimates of nucleated cell counts were derived. Here immunoSEQ multiplex PCR was the method, and the copy in TCRdb shows in-frame clones only, minus some. V and J calls and clone size are copied from that table; D and trimming were computed from the DNA. The table lists about 120,000 clones, about 80% of them singletons. CDR3 length equals 13 residues. The junction had 5 bases not matched to a gene; V was cut back by 6 bases and J by 5 bases. The V gene's germline CDR1 is SQVTM and CDR2 ANQGSEA. V and J are TRBV29-1 and TRBJ1-2, with 11 bases matching TRBD1. The sequence derives from a woman older than 75 with acute or convalescent COVID-19. The sample taken for sequencing was peripheral blood. CDR3: CSVGTGGGYGYTF. The CDR3 region has the DNA TGCAGCGTCGGGACAGGGGGAGGGTATGGCTACACCTTC. Variable domain in full (rest from reference TRBV29-1 and TRBJ1-2): SAVISQKPSRDICQRGTSLTIQCQVDSQVTMMFWYRQQPGQSLTLIATANQGSEATYESGFVIDKFPISRPNLTFSTLTVSNMSPEDSSIYLCSVGTGGGYGYTFGSGTRLTVV.